The T cell receptor (beta chain) under discussion was sequenced for a study of T cell responses to AZD1222 COVID-19 vaccine. The study, taken as a whole, reports: There were repertoire samples only from the period after the peak T cell response. Baseline seropositivity occurred in only a handful of AZD1222 recipients.

On this clone: The target antigen is unknown. The same CDR3 is also encoded by other DNA sequences in this sample.

This CDR3 is built from 11 residues. Trimming removed 1 base from V and 6 bases from J, with 2 bases in between. Sequencing was performed with immunoSEQ multiplex PCR; in TCRdb, only in-frame clones are kept and a portion is missing. The repertoire holds about 130,000 clones, with roughly 90% as singletons. The chain recombines TRBV12-3 or TRBV12-4 with TRBJ2-3; no clear D. The sequence came from an adult in good health. The sequences come from peripheral blood, collected on day 0 of AZD1222 vaccination. CDR3 region: CASSLGDTQYF. The CDR3 DNA follows: TGTGCCAGCAGTTTAGGCGATACGCAGTATTTT.